These 18 T cell receptor beta chains share one sample of origin, sequenced in a study of T cells in narcolepsy. Data came from immunoSEQ multiplex PCR; TCRdb stores just in-frame clones and leaves some out. The repertoire has 25,000 to 35,000 clones, approximately 85% of them found once; the top ten carry more than 0.95%. Input material: CD45RA- memory CD4+ T cells from PBMCs. These receptors all come from a human donor with narcolepsy.

The chain uses TRBV9 and TRBJ1-1; TRBD1 matches 8 bases. The length of the CDR3 is 17 residues. With V trimmed by 0 bases and J by 4 bases, 11 bases remained unmatched. Germline V lookup: CDR1 SGDLS, CDR2 YYNGEE. The CDR3 here is CASSVGAGGVGFTEAFF. The DNA for the CDR3 is TGTGCCAGCAGCGTAGGGGCAGGGGGCGTGGGTTTCACTGAAGCTTTCTTT.

The rearrangement links TRBV28 to TRBJ2-2; maybe TRBD1 (6 bases). V lost 7 bases to trimming and J lost 4 bases, with 10 bases between them. This CDR3 has 13 residues. Germline lookup yields CDR1 MDHEN and CDR2 SYDVKM. The chain's CDR3 is CASKRGGTGELFF. For the CDR3, the DNA is TGTGCCAGCAAGAGAGGGGGCACCGGGGAGCTGTTTTTT.

This clone occurred once. The chain links TRBV29-1 to TRBJ1-1, with 9 bases matching TRBD1. There are 15 residues in the CDR3. V lost 4 bases, J lost 1 base, and 7 bases stayed unmatched. Germline-derived CDR1 and CDR2 are SQVTM and ANQGSEA. The CDR3 region is CSVATGGSGNTEAFF. The CDR3 region has the DNA TGCAGCGTTGCCACAGGGGGCTCGGGGAACACTGAAGCTTTCTTT.

This clone was seen a single time. V is TRBV6-1 and J is TRBJ2-2, with TRBD1 matching 10 bases. The germline V gene encodes CDR1 MNHNS and CDR2 SASEGT. With 4 bases clipped from V and 4 bases from J, the junction kept 6 bases outside the gene matches. The CDR3 sequence is 16 residues long. Here the CDR3 DNA reads TGTGCCAGCAGTGCCGGGACAGGGGTTATCACCGGGGAGCTGTTTTTT. It encodes CASSAGTGVITGELFF.

J is TRBJ2-1 and V is TRBV7-8; 8 nucleotides match TRBD2. The CDR3 is made up of 18 amino acids. The germline V gene encodes CDR1 SGHVS and CDR2 FQNEAQ. J was trimmed by 6 bases and V by 1 base; bases with no gene match: 14. This CDR3 is CASSLVAGTSGRGNEQFF. CDR3 nucleotide sequence: TGTGCCAGCAGCTTAGTGGCGGGAACTAGCGGCCGAGGCAATGAGCAGTTCTTC.

With respect to this clone: Relative to the germline gene, one junction end is altered; a read error may explain this. The chain is built from TRBV7-7 and TRBJ2-3; D ambiguous. The CDR3 length is 14 residues. Germline CDR1 SSHAT, CDR2 FNYEAQ (reference sequence). CDR3 sequence: CASSLGLSTDTQYF. CDR3 sequence (DNA): TGTGCTAGCAGCTTGGGATTAAGCACAGATACGCAGTATTTT.

The chain has TRBV28 and TRBJ1-2; 7 bases are shared with TRBD1. The junction had 8 bases not matched to a gene; V was cut back by 5 bases and J by 5 bases. The length of the CDR3 is 14 residues. Germline loops: CDR1 MDHEN, CDR2 SYDVKM. CDR3 coding DNA: TGTGCCAGCAGTCAGGGGGGCCCTATTTATGGCTACACCTTC. This gives the protein CASSQGGPIYGYTF.

The rearrangement joins TRBV5-1 to TRBJ2-1; 9 bases agree with TRBD2. V dropped 0 bases and J dropped 10; count of bases not matched to a gene: 8. Germline V CDR1 and CDR2: SGHRS, YFSETQ. The CDR3 loop spans 15 amino acids. The CDR3 sequence is CASSLAGTSIPEQFF. CDR3 nucleotide sequence: TGCGCCAGCAGCTTGGCCGGGACTAGCATCCCCGAGCAGTTCTTC.

The rearrangement joins TRBV5-1 to TRBJ1-6, with TRBD1 as a possible D gene (5 bases). CDR1 and CDR2 (germline): SGHRS, YFSETQ. The V gene lost 2 bases and the J gene lost 5 bases, with 8 bases spanning the gap. CDR3 length: 14 amino acids. The CDR3 reads CASSLQADNSPLHF. Here the CDR3 DNA reads TGCGCCAGCAGCTTACAGGCGGATAATTCACCCCTCCACTTT.

The J gene is TRBJ1-2, the V gene TRBV5-1; 11 bases align to TRBD1. This CDR3 spans 13 amino acids. Germline lookup yields CDR1 SGHRS and CDR2 YFSETQ. V was clipped by 3 bases and J by 8 bases; unmatched bases: 3. The CDR3 spells CASSYGQGAGYTF. CDR3 coding DNA: TGCGCCAGCAGCTACGGACAGGGGGCCGGCTACACCTTC.

Concerning this clone: Other DNA sequences in this specimen translate into the identical CDR3. The V and J genes are TRBV6-1 and TRBJ1-4; no definite D call. Germline assignment: CDR1 MNHNS and CDR2 SASEGT. The CDR3 loop spans 13 amino acids. The V end lost 4 bases, the J end lost 6 bases, and 9 bases lay between the germline ends. The chain's CDR3 is CASSVGQDEKLFF. The DNA of the CDR3 is TGTGCCAGCAGTGTCGGGCAGGATGAAAAACTGTTTTTT.

V and J are TRBV7-2 and TRBJ1-5; D ambiguous. This CDR3 region has 14 residues. The V gene's germline CDR1 is SGHTA and CDR2 FQGNSA. V dropped 5 bases and J dropped 6 bases, with 14 bases sitting between them. CDR3 in DNA: TGTGCCAGCAGCCCCCGTGCGACGGGTCAGCCCCAGCATTTT. It encodes CASSPRATGQPQHF.

This clone occurred once. The chain links TRBV5-1 to TRBJ2-1; the D gene is possibly TRBD2 (5 bases). The V and J ends lost 4 bases and 5 bases respectively, with 19 bases between them. The length of the CDR3 is 16 residues. CDR1 and CDR2 (germline): SGHRS, YFSETQ. This chain's CDR3 is CASSREGVEFHNEQFF. The CDR3 DNA reads as TGCGCCAGCAGCCGGGAAGGAGTAGAGTTCCACAATGAGCAGTTCTTC.

The chain is built from TRBV5-1 and TRBJ1-2; TRBD1 matches 8 bases. In germline, CDR1 is SGHRS, CDR2 YFSETQ. The CDR3 contains 21 residues. V dropped 0 bases and J dropped 2; count of bases not matched to a gene: 21. CDR3 sequence (DNA): TGCGCCAGCAGCTTGGGCGCCGGGACAGGCTCCGGTAGACTAGTGAACTATGGCTACACCTTC. Translating it yields CASSLGAGTGSGRLVNYGYTF.

This clone was counted only a few times. The V and J genes are TRBV5-6 and TRBJ2-5; the match to TRBD2 covers 7 bases. The trim removed 2 bases at V and 1 base at J, leaving 2 bases unmatched. The CDR3 length is 14 residues. Germline V CDR1 and CDR2: SGHDT, YYEEEE. As DNA, the CDR3 is TGTGCCAGCAGCTTCGCTAGCGGCCAAGAGACCCAGTACTTC. It codes for CASSFASGQETQYF. Variable domain in full (rest from reference TRBV5-6 and TRBJ2-5): DAGVTQSPTHLIKTRGQQVTLRCSPKSGHDTVSWYQQALGQGPQFIFQYYEEEERQRGNFPDRFSGHQFPNYSSELNVNALLLGDSALYLCASSFASGQETQYFGPGTRLLVL.

J is TRBJ1-1 and V is TRBV10-3; maybe TRBD1 (6 bases). This CDR3 contains 12 residues. Germline V gene data show CDR1 as ENHRY and CDR2 as SYGVKD. V lost 10 bases and J lost 1, with 10 bases in between. In DNA, the CDR3 is TGTGCCACCGGACAGCAGAACACTGAAGCTTTCTTT. Protein product: CATGQQNTEAFF.

This sequence joins TRBV7-3 and TRBJ1-1; a possible D gene is TRBD1 (6 bases). The V end lost 5 bases, the J end lost 4 bases, and 14 bases lay between the germline ends. The CDR3 has 14 amino acids. Germline lookup yields CDR1 SGHTA and CDR2 FQGTGA. The CDR3 protein is CASSLNRVGTEAFF. In DNA, the CDR3 is TGTGCCAGCAGCCTCAACAGGGTAGGCACTGAAGCTTTCTTT.

The J gene is TRBJ1-2, the V gene TRBV6-1; 7 nucleotides agree with TRBD1. There are 13 residues in the CDR3. The germline V gene encodes CDR1 MNHNS and CDR2 SASEGT. V lost 4 bases and J lost 5; bases outside the gene matches: 4. CDR3 in amino acids: CASSGYRGYGYTF. DNA of the CDR3: TGTGCCAGCAGTGGGTACAGGGGATATGGCTACACCTTC.